These 23 T cell receptor beta chains came from one sample sequenced in a study of long-term antiretroviral therapy in people with HIV. The libraries were made with immunoSEQ v3.0 at survey level. The method was immunoSEQ multiplex PCR; TCRdb's version includes in-frame clones alone and lacks a portion of them. This table holds more than 15,000 clones, about 89% found once. The material was unsorted PBMCs, obtained 0.6 years after starting antiretroviral therapy. The receptors here all came from a woman aged 35 to 49 with HIV.

This clone was picked up one time. The CDR3 DNA reads TGTGCCAGTAGTATTTATCCTCCGGGACAGGGGGGCGGCTACACCTTC. It yields the protein CASSIYPPGQGGGYTF. The gene calls are TRBV19 and TRBJ1-2; 11 nucleotides match TRBD1. Germline trimming cut 3 bases from V and 8 bases from J; bases unmatched to any gene: 11. This CDR3 contains 16 residues. From germline, CDR1 is LNHDA and CDR2 SQIVND (reference sequence).

J is TRBJ2-1 and V is TRBV6-1; weak D call: TRBD1 (6 bases). V lost 3 bases and J 2 bases, leaving 14 bases between the germline ends. The V gene's germline CDR1 is MNHNS and CDR2 SASEGT. CDR3 size: 16 residues. Here the CDR3 reads CASSDWTVRTYNEQFF. DNA of the CDR3: TGTGCCAGCAGTGACTGGACAGTTCGCACCTACAATGAGCAGTTCTTC.

CDR3 in DNA: TGCGCCAGCAGCTTGGCGGGGGTATCGAACATGAACACTGAAGCTTTCTTT. Residues: CASSLAGVSNMNTEAFF. This sequence joins TRBV5-1 and TRBJ1-1; a possible D gene is TRBD1 (5 bases). Trimming pared 0 bases from V and 0 bases from J, leaving 15 bases between. CDR3 length: 17 residues. Germline V CDR1 and CDR2: SGHRS, YFSETQ.

V usage is TRBV19 and J usage is TRBJ1-6; D is possibly TRBD1 (5 bases). In germline, CDR1 is LNHDA, CDR2 SQIVND (reference sequence). The CDR3 has 14 amino acids. V shed 7 bases and J shed 8 bases, with 15 bases lying between them. In DNA form, the CDR3 reads TGTGCCAGTACGTGGGGGAGAGAGGATTCACCCCTCCACTTT. It translates to CASTWGREDSPLHF. Using reference TRBV19 and TRBJ1-6 for the parts outside the CDR3, the full variable domain is DGGITQSPKYLFRKEGQNVTLSCEQNLNHDAMYWYRQDPGQGLRLIYYSQIVNDFQKGDIAEGYSVSREKKESFPLTVTSAQKNPTAFYLCASTWGREDSPLHFGNGTRLTVT.

The chain has TRBV5-1 and TRBJ1-1; 7 bases are a match to TRBD1. This CDR3 comprises 16 residues. Germline V gives CDR1 SGHRS, CDR2 YFSETQ. V was clipped by 0 bases and J by 0 bases; unmatched bases: 5. The CDR3 loop is CASSLARGRVNTEAFF. The CDR3 bases are TGCGCCAGCAGCTTGGCAAGGGGGCGCGTGAACACTGAAGCTTTCTTT.

V gene TRBV25-1 combines with J gene TRBJ1-6; D remains unclear. Trimming took 7 bases from V and 7 from J, leaving 14 bases between them. Germline values: CDR1 MGHDK, CDR2 SYGVNS. This CDR3 is built from 14 residues. CDR3 sequence reads: CASNPPGGNSPLHF. The CDR3 DNA reads as TGTGCCAGCAATCCGCCGGGCGGGAATTCACCCCTCCACTTT.

This clone was recorded a few times. This chain links TRBV5-1 with TRBJ1-5; D call uncertain. This CDR3 is 15 amino acids long. CDR1 is SGHRS, CDR2 YFSETQ, per germline. Trimming left V 0 bases short and J 2 bases short, with 9 bases between. DNA for the CDR3: TGCGCCAGCAGCTTGGAGGGTAGGGGCAATCAGCCCCAGCATTTT. This sequence encodes CASSLEGRGNQPQHF.

The chain carries TRBV7-9 and TRBJ2-3, with D uncertain. V lost 3 bases and J 0 bases, leaving 13 bases between the germline ends. Germline lookup yields CDR1 SEHNR and CDR2 FQNEAQ (reference sequence). This CDR3 is 16 amino acids long. In DNA, the CDR3 is TGTGCCAGCAGCTTCACTTATGACTCTAGCACAGATACGCAGTATTTT. It translates to CASSFTYDSSTDTQYF.

The chain combines TRBV6-5 with TRBJ1-1, with D perhaps TRBD1 (5 bases). The germline gives CDR1 MNHEY, CDR2 SVGAGI. This CDR3 spans 12 amino acids. The ends were cut back, 2 bases at V and 7 bases at J, with 8 bases in the middle. DNA of the CDR3: TGTGCCAGCAGTTACGGGGGAGTTGAAGCTTTCTTT. Translated, it gives CASSYGGVEAFF.

This rearrangement joins TRBV11-2 to TRBJ1-5; D not certain. This CDR3 has 15 residues. Germline V gene data show CDR1 as SGHAT and CDR2 as FQNNGV. The V end was cut by 0 bases, the J end by 2 bases, with 8 bases between. Written as DNA, the CDR3 is TGTGCCAGCAGCTTAGACCCGGGCCGCAATCAGCCCCAGCATTTT. Translating it yields CASSLDPGRNQPQHF.

The chain uses TRBV7-2 and TRBJ2-2; D gene ambiguous. The CDR3 has 16 amino acids. Trimming removed 0 bases from V and 1 base from J, with 9 bases in between. In germline, CDR1 is SGHTA, CDR2 FQGNSA. CDR3 DNA: TGTGCCAGCAGCTTAGCGTCCCGAGGGAACACCGGGGAGCTGTTTTTT. This sequence encodes CASSLASRGNTGELFF.

The V gene is TRBV6-5, the J gene TRBJ2-1; TRBD2 aligns across 11 bases. V gave up 4 bases and J gave up 2 bases; unmatched junction bases: 1. The germline CDR1 and CDR2 sequences are MNHEY and SVGAGI. This CDR3 comprises 15 residues. The CDR3 loop is CASSWGLAAYNEQFF. The CDR3 nucleotides read TGTGCCAGCAGTTGGGGACTAGCGGCCTACAATGAGCAGTTCTTC.

The chain carries TRBV21-1 and TRBJ2-7; TRBD1, the D gene given by the table, was not confirmed from the DNA. TRBV21-1 is a pseudogene segment. The CDR3 length is 15 residues. CDR3 DNA sequence: TGTGCCAGCAGCAAAGCTCGCAGGAAAAGCTACGAGCAGTACTTC. It translates to CASSKARRKSYEQYF.

The V call is TRBV29-1, the J call TRBJ1-2, with D hard to call. The CDR3 runs to 12 residues. CDR1 is SQVTM, CDR2 ANQGSEA, per germline. Trimming shortened V by 0 bases and J by 5 bases, and 7 bases separated the two germline ends. The CDR3: CSVEDSEYGYTF. The DNA of the CDR3 is TGCAGCGTTGAAGACTCGGAGTATGGCTACACCTTC.

This chain uses TRBV5-1 with TRBJ2-1, with 12 bases identical to TRBD2. Looked up from germline, CDR1 is SGHRS and CDR2 is YFSETQ. This CDR3 spans 15 amino acids. The junction had 3 bases not matched to a gene; V was cut back by 0 bases and J by 8 bases. The CDR3 region is CASSLGSSGGDEQFF. The CDR3 coding sequence is TGCGCCAGCAGCTTGGGCTCTAGCGGGGGGGATGAGCAGTTCTTC.

J is TRBJ2-5 and V is TRBV5-1; TRBD1 aligns across 8 bases. The germline V gene encodes CDR1 SGHRS and CDR2 YFSETQ. This CDR3 contains 15 residues. Unmatched junction bases numbered 4, after V lost 2 bases and J lost 1 base. CDR3 sequence reads: CASSLFTGGQETQYF. In DNA, the CDR3 is TGCGCCAGCAGCTTATTTACAGGGGGCCAAGAGACCCAGTACTTC.

This clone was counted a few times. The chain employs TRBV5-6 and TRBJ1-2; maybe TRBD1 (5 bases). Between the trimmed V and J ends, which lost 0 bases and 4 bases, there was a span of 16 bases. From germline, CDR1 is SGHDT and CDR2 YYEEEE. The CDR3 is 16 amino acids. CDR3 sequence reads: CASSLVKGTLPYGYTF. In nucleotides, the CDR3 is TGTGCCAGCAGCTTGGTTAAGGGGACTTTACCCTATGGCTACACCTTC. Full variable domain (remainder filled in from reference TRBV5-6 and TRBJ1-2): DAGVTQSPTHLIKTRGQQVTLRCSPKSGHDTVSWYQQALGQGPQFIFQYYEEEERQRGNFPDRFSGHQFPNYSSELNVNALLLGDSALYLCASSLVKGTLPYGYTFGSGTRLTVV.

This clone was recorded once. The gene calls are TRBV2 and TRBJ2-7; D unclear. This CDR3 has 15 amino acids. Per the germline V gene, CDR1 is SNHLY and CDR2 is FYNNEI. Trimming shortened V by 5 bases and J by 6 bases, and 20 bases separated the two germline ends. The CDR3 bases are TGTGCCAGCAGTAAAGGGCCCCTCTCGGGTGGCGAGCAGTACTTC. Translated: CASSKGPLSGGEQYF.

The gene calls are TRBV5-4 and TRBJ2-1; 8 nucleotides line up with TRBD1. Germline V gene lookup returns CDR1 SGHNT and CDR2 YYREEE (reference sequence). This CDR3 spans 16 amino acids. V trimming: 4 bases; J trimming: 4 bases; junction bases outside the gene matches: 10. The CDR3 DNA reads as TGTGCCAGCAGCCTTTCGGCAGGGGGCGATTACAATGAGCAGTTCTTC. It codes for CASSLSAGGDYNEQFF.

There are a few counts of this clone. The chain combines TRBV18 with TRBJ1-6, with no clear D. Trimming took off 2 bases at V and 8 bases at J, with 10 bases between the two ends. This CDR3 has 14 amino acids. Germline V gives CDR1 KGHSH, CDR2 LQKENI. CDR3 nucleotide sequence: TGTGCCAGCTCACCAGACTACAGAGATTCACCCCTCCACTTT. This codes for CASSPDYRDSPLHF.

The V and J genes are TRBV11-2 and TRBJ1-2, with D possibly being TRBD1 (5 bases). The germline V gene encodes CDR1 SGHAT and CDR2 FQNNGV. This CDR3 spans 13 amino acids. V gave up 1 base and J gave up 10 bases, with 13 bases separating them. DNA for the CDR3: TGTGCCAGCAGCTTAGGGGCAGGGAGTAACTACACCTTC. Protein sequence: CASSLGAGSNYTF.

The sample holds one count of this clone. V and J are TRBV4-1 and TRBJ2-5; 8 bases align to TRBD1. Trimming at V came to 1 base and at J to 1 base, leaving 5 bases not matched to a gene. Germline V gene data show CDR1 as MGHRA and CDR2 as YSYEKL. The CDR3 is 16 residues long. In DNA form, the CDR3 reads TGCGCCAGCAGCCAAGTGGTGCAGGGGGCCCAAGAGACCCAGTACTTC. This translates into CASSQVVQGAQETQYF.

The chain joins TRBV6-1 to TRBJ2-5; possibly TRBD2 for D (5 bases). This CDR3 is 16 amino acids long. CDR1 and CDR2 (germline): MNHNS, SASEGT. Trimming removed 0 bases from V and 0 bases from J, with 11 bases in between. CDR3: CASSEAFTGYQETQYF. CDR3 DNA sequence: TGTGCCAGCAGTGAAGCCTTTACGGGGTACCAAGAGACCCAGTACTTC.